Shown below are 16 T cell receptor beta chains from a single sample sequenced in a study of blood T cell repertoires in COVID-19. Sequencing used immunoSEQ multiplex PCR; TCRdb keeps in-frame clones, though not all of them. The repertoire holds tens of thousands of clones, with roughly nine tenths as singletons. The sample consisted of peripheral blood. The receptors were sampled from a woman between 45 and 65 years old with COVID-19, enrolled during active disease.

The J gene is TRBJ2-7, the V gene TRBV5-1, with 9 bases identical to TRBD2. The V segment lost 2 bases and the J segment 4 bases; nucleotides outside the gene matches: 4. Looked up from germline, CDR1 is SGHRS and CDR2 is YFSETQ. The CDR3 runs to 14 residues. CDR3 protein: CASSFAGGPYEQYF. CDR3 DNA: TGCGCCAGCAGCTTCGCGGGAGGGCCGTACGAGCAGTACTTC.

V gene TRBV6-2 or TRBV6-3 combines with J gene TRBJ1-1, with 7 bases fitting TRBD1. V lost 3 bases, J lost 4 bases, and 11 bases stayed unmatched. The CDR3 covers 16 residues. In germline, CDR1 is MNHEY, CDR2 SVGEGT. The CDR3 bases are TGTGCCAGCAGTTATAACCAACAGGGGCACCGCACTGAAGCTTTCTTT. Its protein is CASSYNQQGHRTEAFF.

This clone was recorded once. The chain uses TRBV5-5 and TRBJ2-1, with TRBD2 matching over 9 bases. J was trimmed by 2 bases and V by 6 bases; bases with no gene match: 6. The CDR3 loop spans 15 amino acids. CDR1 is SGHKS, CDR2 YYEKEE, per germline (reference sequence). CDR3 bases: TGTGCCAGCAACACCGGGACTAGCCCCTACAATGAGCAGTTCTTC. This sequence encodes CASNTGTSPYNEQFF.

This clone was seen once. The V gene is TRBV7-3, the J gene TRBJ1-2; 7 bases agree with TRBD1. The CDR3 sequence is 13 residues long. Per germline, CDR1 SGHTA and CDR2 FQGTGA. The ends lost 1 base at V and 6 bases at J; junction bases unmatched: 2. The CDR3 here is CASSLIQGHGYTF. CDR3 DNA sequence: TGTGCCAGCAGCTTAATACAGGGGCATGGCTACACCTTC.

The chain employs TRBV6-2 or TRBV6-3 and TRBJ2-1, with D perhaps matching TRBD1 (6 bases). The germline V gene encodes CDR1 MNHEY and CDR2 SVGEGT. The length of the CDR3 is 16 residues. With 0 bases removed from V and 8 bases from J, the gap between germline ends came to 17 bases. DNA for the CDR3: TGTGCCAGCAGTTACTCGATACAGGGTGAACGGGATGAGCAGTTCTTC. Amino acid sequence: CASSYSIQGERDEQFF.

V is TRBV18 and J is TRBJ2-7, with a tentative D call TRBD1 (6 bases). The CDR3 contains 14 residues. V lost 6 bases and J lost 5, with 17 bases in between. Germline V CDR1 and CDR2: KGHSH, LQKENI. CDR3 protein: CASSPNRVRDEQYF. As DNA, the CDR3 is TGTGCCAGCTCGCCCAACAGGGTCCGGGACGAGCAGTACTTC.

V and J are TRBV29-1 and TRBJ1-5, with D possibly TRBD1 on 5 matching bases. CDR3 length: 13 amino acids. V was clipped by 4 bases and J by 7 bases, with 14 bases between them. CDR1 and CDR2 (germline): SQVTM, ANQGSEA. CDR3 in amino acids: CSVVGLKGQPQHF. CDR3 DNA sequence: TGCAGCGTTGTGGGCCTCAAGGGGCAGCCCCAGCATTTT.

This clone was recorded only once. The chain links TRBV2 to TRBJ2-5, with TRBD1 identical over 9 bases. Germline lookup yields CDR1 SNHLY and CDR2 FYNNEI. The CDR3 is 14 residues long. Unmatched junction bases numbered 2, after V lost 4 bases and J lost 2 bases. As DNA, the CDR3 is TGTGCCAGCAGTGCCGACAGGGGGCAAGAGACCCAGTACTTC. Translated, it gives CASSADRGQETQYF.

J is TRBJ2-5 and V is TRBV11-2; TRBD1 is a possible D gene (7 bases). This CDR3 contains 11 residues. Germline loops: CDR1 SGHAT, CDR2 FQNNGV. V was clipped by 5 bases and J by 10 bases, with 11 bases between them. The CDR3 DNA reads TGTGCCAGCAGCCCAGGGGGGAACCAGTACTTC. Its protein product is CASSPGGNQYF.

The chain couples TRBV6-1 to TRBJ2-5, with 8 positions matching TRBD2. Germline lookup yields CDR1 MNHNS and CDR2 SASEGT. The CDR3 runs to 16 residues. Trimming at V came to 4 bases and at J to 6 bases, leaving 13 bases not matched to a gene. In DNA, the CDR3 is TGTGCCAGCAGTGGGGGATCAGCGGGAGCTTTTAAGACCCAGTACTTC. It translates to CASSGGSAGAFKTQYF.

The genes are TRBV27 and TRBJ2-1, with 10 bases aligning to TRBD2. V gave up 4 bases and J gave up 4 bases; unmatched junction bases: 4. This CDR3 spans 15 amino acids. Germline V gene sequence: CDR1 MNHEY, CDR2 SMNVEV (reference sequence). The CDR3, as DNA: TGTGCCAGCAGTTATACTAGCGGGGTGTACAATGAGCAGTTCTTC. This gives the protein CASSYTSGVYNEQFF.

J is TRBJ1-5 and V is TRBV15, with D uncertain. CDR3 size: 14 residues. Germline CDR1 reads LNHNV; CDR2 reads YYDKDF (reference sequence). Trimming shortened V by 1 base and J by 3 bases, and 7 bases separated the two germline ends. The CDR3, as DNA: TGTGCCACCAGCAGAGGACTGAACAATCAGCCCCAGCATTTT. As protein: CATSRGLNNQPQHF. The full variable domain, its missing parts supplied by reference TRBV15 and TRBJ1-5, is DAMVIQNPRYQVTQFGKPVTLSCSQTLNHNVMYWYQQKSSQAPKLLFHYYDKDFNNEADTPDNFQSRRPNTSFCFLDIRSPGLGDTAMYLCATSRGLNNQPQHFGDGTRLSIL.

The CDR3 DNA follows: TGTGCCAGCTCCCGGATTCCGGGACAGGGGGGATCAGAGCAGTACTTC. Residues: CASSRIPGQGGSEQYF. The V call is TRBV18, the J call TRBJ2-7; TRBD1 aligns across 11 bases. From germline, CDR1 is KGHSH and CDR2 LQKENI. The junction had 14 bases not matched to a gene; V was cut back by 6 bases and J by 7 bases. The CDR3 sequence is 16 residues long.

This sequence joins TRBV28 and TRBJ2-7, with no clear D. V lost 4 bases and J lost 1, with 8 bases in between. This CDR3 spans 13 amino acids. Germline assignment: CDR1 MDHEN and CDR2 SYDVKM. CDR3 protein: CASSSRPSYEQYF. The CDR3 DNA reads as TGTGCCAGCAGTTCTAGACCTTCCTACGAGCAGTACTTC.

This clone was recorded once. The rearrangement joins TRBV7-2 to TRBJ2-3; 8 positions agree with TRBD2. Trimming took 4 bases from V and 6 from J; bases not matched to a gene: 15. The length of the CDR3 is 17 residues. The germline V gene has CDR1 SGHTA and CDR2 FQGNSA. Here the CDR3 DNA reads TGTGCCAGCAGCTGGGAGGGAGCGGGAGACATGTGGGATACGCAGTATTTT. It is translated as CASSWEGAGDMWDTQYF.

The chain carries TRBV10-3 and TRBJ2-7; 12 bases match TRBD1. The CDR3 is 14 residues long. Germline V gene sequence: CDR1 ENHRY, CDR2 SYGVKD. V trimming: 5 bases; J trimming: 7 bases; junction bases outside the gene matches: 6. CDR3 sequence: CAISPGQGAREQYF. For the CDR3, the DNA is TGTGCCATCAGTCCGGGACAGGGGGCTCGGGAGCAGTACTTC.